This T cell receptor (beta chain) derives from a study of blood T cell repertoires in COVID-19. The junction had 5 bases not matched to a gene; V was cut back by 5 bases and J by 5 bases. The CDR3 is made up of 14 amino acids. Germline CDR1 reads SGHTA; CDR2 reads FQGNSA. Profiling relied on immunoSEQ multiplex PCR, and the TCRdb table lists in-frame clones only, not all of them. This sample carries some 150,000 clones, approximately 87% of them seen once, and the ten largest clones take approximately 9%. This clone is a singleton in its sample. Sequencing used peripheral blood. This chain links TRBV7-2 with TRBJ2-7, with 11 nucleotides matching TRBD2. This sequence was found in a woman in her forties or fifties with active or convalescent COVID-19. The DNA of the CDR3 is TGTGCCAGCAGCAACGGACTAGCGGGCCACGAGCAGTACTTC. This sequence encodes CASSNGLAGHEQYF. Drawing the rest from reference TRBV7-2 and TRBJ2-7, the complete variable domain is GAGVSQSPSNKVTEKGKDVELRCDPISGHTALYWYRQSLGQGLEFLIYFQGNSAPDKSGLPSDRFSAERTGGSVSTLTIQRTQQEDSAVYLCASSNGLAGHEQYFGPGTRLTVT.